The present T cell receptor (beta chain) was sequenced within a study of cytomegalovirus exposure and HLA in healthy donors. Study-wide points: What a later analysis reportedly showed was that an Asian-associated ancestry cluster had fewer N-insertions than the roughly 670-donor mean.

Vbeta (60) and Jbeta (13) primers were used in the PCR. TCRdb's copy holds only in-frame clones and misses some; the assay was immunoSEQ multiplex PCR. The sample consists of approximately 130,000 clones, around 85% of them appearing once. A note on this clone: No antigen is known for it. Additional DNA sequences in this sample encode the identical CDR3.

V dropped 0 bases and J dropped 9; count of bases not matched to a gene: 20. From germline, CDR1 is GTSNPN and CDR2 SVGIG (reference sequence). The CDR3 has 19 amino acids. The TCR originated in a woman in her 30s in good health and CMV-seropositive. The sample taken for sequencing was PBMCs. The rearrangement joins TRBV30 to TRBJ2-1, with 10 bases matching TRBD1. CDR3 sequence (DNA): TGTGCCTGGAGTGTAGGGGTAAATACCCGGACAGGGGGAAGCGGTGAGCAGTTCTTC. Its protein product is CAWSVGVNTRTGGSGEQFF.